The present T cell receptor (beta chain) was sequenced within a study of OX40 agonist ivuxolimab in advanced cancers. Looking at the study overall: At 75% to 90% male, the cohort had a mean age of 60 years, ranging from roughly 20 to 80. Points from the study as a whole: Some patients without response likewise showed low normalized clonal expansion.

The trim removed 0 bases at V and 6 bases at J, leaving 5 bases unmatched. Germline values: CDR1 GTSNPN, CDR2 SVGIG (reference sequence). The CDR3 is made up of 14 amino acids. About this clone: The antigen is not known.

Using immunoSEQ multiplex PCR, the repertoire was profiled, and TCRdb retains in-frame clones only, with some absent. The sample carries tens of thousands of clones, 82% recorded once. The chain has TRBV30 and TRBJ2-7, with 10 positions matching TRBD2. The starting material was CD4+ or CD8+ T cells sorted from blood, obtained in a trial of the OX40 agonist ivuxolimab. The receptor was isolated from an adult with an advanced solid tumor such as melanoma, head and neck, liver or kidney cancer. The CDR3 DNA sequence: TGTGCCTGGAGTGTGCCGGGACTAGCGTCCGAGCAGTACTTC. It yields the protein CAWSVPGLASEQYF.